The 2 T cell receptor beta chains in this list originate from one sample, sequenced in a study of blood T cells in healthy people across ages. Alongside a J-beta primer mix, a sample-barcoded 5' primer served in a second PCR lasting about 6 to 11 cycles. TCRdb redid the calling of the 5' RACE reads with MiXCR, one entry per CDR3 protein. The sample lists 790,000 or so distinct CDR3 sequences; roughly 56% were seen once. The sample consisted of blood. The receptors shown here come from a man aged 35 to 55 in good health.

The chain joins TRBV27 to TRBJ2-5; maybe TRBD2 (6 bases). Germline V gene sequence: CDR1 MNHEY, CDR2 SMNVEV (reference sequence). There are 10 residues in the CDR3. Trimming stripped 10 bases from V and 12 bases from J, with 15 bases between. This CDR3 reads CATPWGGEYF. Here the CDR3 DNA reads TGTGCCACCCCTTGGGGCGGGGAGTACTTC.

The rearrangement links TRBV24-1 to TRBJ2-3; possibly TRBD2 for D (6 bases). Trimming left V 3 bases short and J 3 bases short, with 15 bases between. The CDR3 is made up of 16 amino acids. Germline CDR1 is KGHDR and CDR2 is SFDVKD. CDR3 coding DNA: TGTGCCACCAGTGATCGGAGGGGAATGGGGACAGATACGCAGTATTTT. It yields the protein CATSDRRGMGTDTQYF.